Each of the 18 T cell receptor beta chains below was sequenced from the same sample in a study of T cells after yellow fever vaccination. From the 5' RACE reads, TCRdb called clonotypes with MiXCR, one entry per CDR3 protein. The table lists a few hundred thousand distinct CDR3 sequences, around 4% of them singletons, with less than 25% in the top ten. The sequenced sample was PBMCs, obtained on the day of the yellow fever booster vaccination. All receptors come from a man younger than 35 who received the YFV17D yellow fever vaccine.

This clonotype was picked up a small number of times. V and J are TRBV19 and TRBJ2-3, with no clear D. Germline CDR1 LNHDA, CDR2 SQIVND (reference sequence). CDR3 size: 13 residues. V was cut by 4 bases and J by 2 bases, with 7 bases left in between. The CDR3 bases are TGTGCCAGTAGTAAAACCTACACAGATACGCAGTATTTT. Protein sequence: CASSKTYTDTQYF. The whole variable domain, filled in from reference TRBV19 and TRBJ2-3, reads DGGITQSPKYLFRKEGQNVTLSCEQNLNHDAMYWYRQDPGQGLRLIYYSQIVNDFQKGDIAEGYSVSREKKESFPLTVTSAQKNPTAFYLCASSKTYTDTQYFGPGTRLTVL.

This clonotype was seen more than once but under ten times. V is TRBV4-3 and J is TRBJ2-7; 8 bases map to TRBD1. Germline assignment: CDR1 LGHNA and CDR2 YSLEER. CDR3 length: 14 amino acids. V shed 1 base and J 3 bases; nucleotides not matched to a gene: 2. CDR3 in DNA: TGCGCCAGCAGCCAAGTGACAGGGGTCTACGAGCAGTACTTC. It is translated as CASSQVTGVYEQYF.

This clonotype was recorded many times. The rearrangement joins TRBV7-2 to TRBJ2-3; no definite D call. The germline CDR1 and CDR2 sequences are SGHTA and FQGNSA. Trimming pared 2 bases from V and 6 bases from J, leaving 15 bases between. The CDR3 runs to 15 residues. The CDR3 DNA follows: TGTGCCAGCAGCTTACTGGCCATTTCGAAGGATACGCAGTATTTT. Translated, it gives CASSLLAISKDTQYF.

This clonotype showed up many times. The rearrangement links TRBV18 to TRBJ1-1; TRBD1 matches 8 bases. The CDR3 covers 15 residues. The V and J ends lost 6 bases and 8 bases, in that order; junction bases with no gene match: 14. Per the germline V gene, CDR1 is KGHSH and CDR2 is LQKENI. The DNA of the CDR3 is TGTGCCAGCTCGTCCGCGCGTCAGGGGGCTTGGGAAGCTTTCTTT. Encoded protein: CASSSARQGAWEAFF.

This clonotype turned up a few times. V is TRBV12-3 or TRBV12-4 and J is TRBJ1-2; 8 positions agree with TRBD1. The CDR3 runs to 16 residues. The ends lost 5 bases at V and 4 bases at J; junction bases unmatched: 12. The CDR3 DNA sequence: TGTGCCAGCAGTGAAATACAGGGGGAGAGTCTCTATGGCTACACCTTC. Amino acid sequence: CASSEIQGESLYGYTF.

CDR3 DNA sequence: TGCAGTGCCCCGGGACAGGGGGCATTTGGCTACACCTTC. This sequence encodes CSAPGQGAFGYTF. J is TRBJ1-2 and V is TRBV20-1; 12 bases are shared with TRBD1. With 6 bases clipped from V and 7 bases from J, the junction kept 6 bases outside the gene matches. The germline CDR1 and CDR2 sequences are DFQATT and SNEGSKA (reference sequence). The CDR3 runs to 13 residues.

Ten or more counts support this clonotype. V and J are TRBV7-2 and TRBJ2-3; 7 bases map to TRBD2. The CDR3 loop spans 15 amino acids. Germline CDR1 is SGHTA and CDR2 is FQGNSA. The junction had 6 bases not matched to a gene; V was cut back by 3 bases and J by 3 bases. CDR3 nucleotide sequence: TGTGCCAGCAGCTTCGGGGGGACCGTAACAGATACGCAGTATTTT. Its translation is CASSFGGTVTDTQYF.

This clonotype has only a few counts. The rearrangement links TRBV13 to TRBJ2-5; the D is unclear. V was clipped by 5 bases and J by 0 bases, with 19 bases between them. The germline V gene has CDR1 PRHDT and CDR2 FYEKMQ (reference sequence). This CDR3 has 17 amino acids. DNA of the CDR3: TGTGCCAGCAGCGTTTCCTTCCTAAACCTTAACCAAGAGACCCAGTACTTC. Encoded protein: CASSVSFLNLNQETQYF.

This sequence joins TRBV20-1 and TRBJ2-7, with D possibly matching TRBD2 (6 bases). This CDR3 region has 14 residues. CDR1 and CDR2 from the germline V gene are DFQATT and SNEGSKA (reference sequence). The V and J ends lost 3 bases and 0 bases respectively, with 12 bases between them. The CDR3 reads CSASPGTFSYEQYF. In nucleotides, the CDR3 is TGCAGTGCTAGCCCCGGGACTTTCTCCTACGAGCAGTACTTC.

This clonotype was counted many times. The rearrangement joins TRBV11-2 to TRBJ2-1; 13 bases match TRBD2. CDR3 length: 16 amino acids. Germline lookup yields CDR1 SGHAT and CDR2 FQNNGV. Unmatched junction bases numbered 7, after V lost 5 bases and J lost 6 bases. The CDR3 here is CASSPTSGGAGNEQFF. The DNA for the CDR3 is TGTGCCAGCAGCCCAACTAGCGGGGGGGCGGGCAATGAGCAGTTCTTC.

This clonotype was seen at least ten times. V and J are TRBV6-5 and TRBJ1-4; the D is unclear. V gave up 0 bases and J gave up 5 bases, with 7 bases separating them. The germline gives CDR1 MNHEY, CDR2 SVGAGI. The CDR3 extends over 14 amino acids. In DNA, the CDR3 is TGTGCCAGCAGTTACTCGTATAGGAATGAAAAACTGTTTTTT. It specifies CASSYSYRNEKLFF.

This clonotype was found many times. This sequence joins TRBV6-2 or TRBV6-3 and TRBJ1-2; TRBD1 matches at 7 bases. The V segment lost 7 bases and the J segment 2 bases; nucleotides outside the gene matches: 7. The CDR3 is 14 residues long. Germline assignment: CDR1 MNHEY and CDR2 SVGEGT. Written as DNA, the CDR3 is TGTGCCAGCAATTCCCCGGGACAGAACTATGGCTACACCTTC. Its protein product is CASNSPGQNYGYTF.

This clonotype was observed a handful of times. The CDR3 loop is CASSSQNYGYTF. The CDR3 coding sequence is TGTGCCAGCAGTTCACAGAACTATGGCTACACCTTC. The rearrangement uses TRBV6-5 and TRBJ1-2, with D hard to call. Germline CDR1 reads MNHEY; CDR2 reads SVGAGI. V was trimmed by 4 bases and J by 2 bases, leaving 5 bases between them. This CDR3 comprises 12 residues.

This clonotype was counted at least ten times. The chain joins TRBV12-3 or TRBV12-4 to TRBJ1-2, with D possibly matching TRBD1 (6 bases). This CDR3 is built from 12 residues. V was trimmed by 6 bases and J by 7 bases, leaving 12 bases between them. This chain's CDR3 is CASRNPGVGYTF. The CDR3 DNA sequence: TGTGCCAGCAGGAACCCAGGGGTTGGCTACACCTTC.

This clonotype was seen repeatedly, ten times or more. The chain joins TRBV11-2 to TRBJ2-5, with D possibly called TRBD1 or TRBD2 (6 bases each). Germline CDR1 SGHAT, CDR2 FQNNGV. V was trimmed by 8 bases and J by 5 bases, leaving 21 bases between them. This CDR3 is 15 amino acids long. The CDR3 reads CASRRGRGVRETQYF. In DNA form, the CDR3 reads TGTGCCAGCCGCCGGGGGCGTGGGGTTAGGGAGACCCAGTACTTC. Together with reference TRBV11-2 and TRBJ2-5, the CDR3 gives the full variable domain: EAGVAQSPRYKIIEKRQSVAFWCNPISGHATLYWYQQILGQGPKLLIQFQNNGVVDDSQLPKDRFSAERLKGVDSTLKIQPAKLEDSAVYLCASRRGRGVRETQYFGPGTRLLVL.

A few counts support this clonotype. V gene TRBV2 combines with J gene TRBJ1-4, with D possibly matching TRBD1 (6 bases). The CDR3 runs to 14 residues. Per germline, CDR1 SNHLY and CDR2 FYNNEI. Trimming cost V 5 bases and J 7 bases, with 14 bases left between them. The CDR3 DNA reads as TGTGCCAGCAGTCCCGGGACATCGGGTGAAAAACTGTTTTTT. This sequence encodes CASSPGTSGEKLFF.

CDR3 coding DNA: TGTGCCAGCAGGGCGGGACTAGTCAGCTCCTACAATGAGCAGTTCTTC. This encodes CASRAGLVSSYNEQFF. The gene calls are TRBV7-2 and TRBJ2-1, with 8 bases identical to TRBD2. The CDR3 totals 16 residues. Trimming cost V 6 bases and J 0 bases; bases outside gene matches: 7. The germline V gene encodes CDR1 SGHTA and CDR2 FQGNSA.

This clonotype has more than one count but fewer than ten. The chain carries TRBV18 and TRBJ2-2; D perhaps matches TRBD1 (6 bases). CDR1 and CDR2 (germline): KGHSH, LQKENI. The CDR3 has 18 residues. V was trimmed by 4 bases and J by 5 bases, leaving 23 bases between them. Here the CDR3 DNA reads TGTGCCAGCTCACTCACCTTTCGACAGGATGAACGGACCGGGGAGCTGTTTTTT. It encodes CASSLTFRQDERTGELFF. Using reference TRBV18 and TRBJ2-2 for the parts outside the CDR3, the full variable domain is NAGVMQNPRHLVRRRGQEARLRCSPMKGHSHVYWYRQLPEEGLKFMVYLQKENIIDESGMPKERFSAEFPKEGPSILRIQQVVRGDSAAYFCASSLTFRQDERTGELFFGEGSRLTVL.